This T cell receptor (beta chain) was captured in a study of cytomegalovirus exposure and HLA in healthy donors. Whole-study results and caveats: A list of more than 150 TCR beta chains associated with cytomegalovirus was given. Most TCR beta V segments were productive about 87% or about 30% of the time in an earlier analysis.

The germline V gene has CDR1 MNHEY and CDR2 SMNVEV (reference sequence). There are 13 residues in the CDR3. The V gene lost 0 bases and the J gene lost 5 bases, with 7 bases spanning the gap. The PCR ran on 60 Vbeta and 13 Jbeta primers. Data came from immunoSEQ multiplex PCR; TCRdb stores just in-frame clones and leaves some out. Found here are more than 85,000 clones, approximately 86% of them singletons; the top ten hold about 1.8%. Concerning this clone itself: Antigen specificity is unknown.

The sequence was obtained from a man in his forties in good health and CMV-seronegative. The gene calls are TRBV27 and TRBJ1-1, with unresolved D. Sequencing was performed on PBMCs. CDR3 region: CASSLSTGTEAFF. CDR3 in DNA: TGTGCCAGCAGTTTATCGACGGGAACTGAAGCTTTCTTT.